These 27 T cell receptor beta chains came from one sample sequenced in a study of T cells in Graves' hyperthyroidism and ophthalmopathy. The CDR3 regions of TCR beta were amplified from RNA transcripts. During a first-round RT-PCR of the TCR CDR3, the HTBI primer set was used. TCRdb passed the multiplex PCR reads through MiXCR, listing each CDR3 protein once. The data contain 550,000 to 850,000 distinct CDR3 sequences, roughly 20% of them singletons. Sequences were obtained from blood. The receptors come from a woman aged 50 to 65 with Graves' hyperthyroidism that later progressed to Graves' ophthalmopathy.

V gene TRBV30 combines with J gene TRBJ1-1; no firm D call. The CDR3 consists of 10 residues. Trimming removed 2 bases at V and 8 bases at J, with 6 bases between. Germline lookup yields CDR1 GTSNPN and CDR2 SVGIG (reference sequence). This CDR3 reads CAWSPGEAFF. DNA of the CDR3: TGTGCCTGGAGTCCGGGAGAAGCTTTCTTT.

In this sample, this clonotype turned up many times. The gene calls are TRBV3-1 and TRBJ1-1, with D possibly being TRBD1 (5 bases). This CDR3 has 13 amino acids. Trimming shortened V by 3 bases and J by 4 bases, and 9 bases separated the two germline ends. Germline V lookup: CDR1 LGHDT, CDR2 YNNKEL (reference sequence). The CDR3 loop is CASSQGVTTEAFF. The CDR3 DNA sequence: TGTGCCAGCAGCCAGGGGGTGACCACTGAAGCTTTCTTT.

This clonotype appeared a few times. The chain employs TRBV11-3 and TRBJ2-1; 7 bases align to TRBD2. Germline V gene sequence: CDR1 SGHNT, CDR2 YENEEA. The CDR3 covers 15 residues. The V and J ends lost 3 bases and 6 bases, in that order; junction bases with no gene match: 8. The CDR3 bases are TGTGCCAGCAGCTTTTTAGCGGGTGTGGGCAATGAGCAGTTCTTC. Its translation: CASSFLAGVGNEQFF.

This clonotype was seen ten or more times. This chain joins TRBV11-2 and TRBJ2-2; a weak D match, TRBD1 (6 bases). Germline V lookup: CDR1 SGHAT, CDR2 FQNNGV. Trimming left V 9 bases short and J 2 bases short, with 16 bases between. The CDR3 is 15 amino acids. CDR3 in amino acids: CASRTWGRNTGELFF. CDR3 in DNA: TGTGCCAGTAGAACTTGGGGGCGAAACACCGGGGAGCTGTTTTTT.

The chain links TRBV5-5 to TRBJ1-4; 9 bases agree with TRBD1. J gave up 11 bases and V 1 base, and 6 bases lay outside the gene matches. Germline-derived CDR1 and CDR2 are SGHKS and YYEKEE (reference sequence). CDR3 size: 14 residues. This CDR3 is CASSLPTGQGKLFF. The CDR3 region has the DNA TGTGCCAGCAGCTTGCCGACAGGACAGGGGAAACTGTTTTTT.

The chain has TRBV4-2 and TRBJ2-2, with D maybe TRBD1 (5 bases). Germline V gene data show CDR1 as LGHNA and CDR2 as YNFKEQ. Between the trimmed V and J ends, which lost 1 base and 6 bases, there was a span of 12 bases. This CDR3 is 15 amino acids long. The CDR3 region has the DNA TGTGCCAGCAGCCAAGTATTCAGGGTTCCCGGGGAGCTGTTTTTT. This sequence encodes CASSQVFRVPGELFF.

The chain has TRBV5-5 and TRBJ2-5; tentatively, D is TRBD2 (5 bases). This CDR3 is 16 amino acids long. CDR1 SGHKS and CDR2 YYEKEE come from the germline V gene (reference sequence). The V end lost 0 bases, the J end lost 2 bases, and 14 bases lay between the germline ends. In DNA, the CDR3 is TGTGCCAGCAGCTTGGGCGTCACCGGCGGGCAAGAGACCCAGTACTTC. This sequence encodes CASSLGVTGGQETQYF.

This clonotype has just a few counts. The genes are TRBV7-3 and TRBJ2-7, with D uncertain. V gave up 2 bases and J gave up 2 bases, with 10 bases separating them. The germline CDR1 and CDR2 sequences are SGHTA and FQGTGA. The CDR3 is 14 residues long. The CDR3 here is CASSLVGPTYEQYF. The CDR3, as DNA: TGTGCCAGCAGCTTAGTAGGGCCCACCTACGAGCAGTACTTC.

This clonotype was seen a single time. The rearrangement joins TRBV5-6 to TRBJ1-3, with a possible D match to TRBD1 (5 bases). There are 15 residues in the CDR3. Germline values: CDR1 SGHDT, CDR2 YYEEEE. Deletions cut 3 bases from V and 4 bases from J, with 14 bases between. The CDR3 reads CASSSEGPLGNTIYF. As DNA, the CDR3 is TGTGCCAGCAGCTCGGAGGGGCCGCTCGGAAACACCATATATTTT.

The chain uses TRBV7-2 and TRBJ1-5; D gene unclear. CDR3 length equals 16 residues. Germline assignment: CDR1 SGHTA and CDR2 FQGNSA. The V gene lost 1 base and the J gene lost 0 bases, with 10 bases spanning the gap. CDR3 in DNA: TGTGCCAGCAGCTTAGTTTCGGGAAATAGCAATCAGCCCCAGCATTTT. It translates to CASSLVSGNSNQPQHF.

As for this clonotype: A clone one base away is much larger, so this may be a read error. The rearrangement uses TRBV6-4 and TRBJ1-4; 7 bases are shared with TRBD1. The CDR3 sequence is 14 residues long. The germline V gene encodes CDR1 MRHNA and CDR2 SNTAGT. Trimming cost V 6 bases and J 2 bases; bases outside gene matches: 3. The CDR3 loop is CASSETGTNEKLFF. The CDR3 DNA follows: TGTGCCAGCAGCGAGACAGGGACTAATGAAAAACTGTTTTTT.

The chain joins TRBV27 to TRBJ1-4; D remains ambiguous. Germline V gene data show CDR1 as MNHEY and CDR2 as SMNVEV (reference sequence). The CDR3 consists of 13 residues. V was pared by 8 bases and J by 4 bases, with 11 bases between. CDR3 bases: TGTGCCAGCCTGGACCCTCGTAATGAAAAACTGTTTTTT. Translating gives CASLDPRNEKLFF.

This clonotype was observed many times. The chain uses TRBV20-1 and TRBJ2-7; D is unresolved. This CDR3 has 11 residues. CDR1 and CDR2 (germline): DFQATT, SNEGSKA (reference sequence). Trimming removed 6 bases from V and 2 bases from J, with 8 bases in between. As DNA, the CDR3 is TGCAGTGCGGAAATCGCCTACGAGCAGTACTTC. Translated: CSAEIAYEQYF.

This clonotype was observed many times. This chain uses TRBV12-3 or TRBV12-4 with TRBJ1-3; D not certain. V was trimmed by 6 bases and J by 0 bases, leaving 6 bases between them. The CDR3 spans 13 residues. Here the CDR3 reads CASRFSSGNTIYF. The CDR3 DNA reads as TGTGCCAGCAGATTTAGCTCTGGAAACACCATATATTTT.

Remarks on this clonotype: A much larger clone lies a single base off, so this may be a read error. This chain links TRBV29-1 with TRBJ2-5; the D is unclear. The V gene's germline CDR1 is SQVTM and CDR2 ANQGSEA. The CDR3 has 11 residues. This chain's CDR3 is CGAPEGETQYF. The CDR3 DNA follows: TGCGGCGCCCCGGAAGGGGAGACCCAGTACTTC.

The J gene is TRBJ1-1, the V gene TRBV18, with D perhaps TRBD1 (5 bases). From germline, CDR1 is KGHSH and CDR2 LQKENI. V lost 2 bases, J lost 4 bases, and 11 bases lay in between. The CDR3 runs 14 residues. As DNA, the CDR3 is TGTGCCAGCTCACCAGTAGCAGGGAGCACTGAAGCTTTCTTT. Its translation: CASSPVAGSTEAFF.

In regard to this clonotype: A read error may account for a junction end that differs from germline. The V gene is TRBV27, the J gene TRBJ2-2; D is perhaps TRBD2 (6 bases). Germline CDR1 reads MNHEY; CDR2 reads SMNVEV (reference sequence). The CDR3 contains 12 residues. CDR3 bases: TGTGCCACGTCACAGAACACCGGGGGGCTGTTTTTT. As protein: CATSQNTGGLFF.

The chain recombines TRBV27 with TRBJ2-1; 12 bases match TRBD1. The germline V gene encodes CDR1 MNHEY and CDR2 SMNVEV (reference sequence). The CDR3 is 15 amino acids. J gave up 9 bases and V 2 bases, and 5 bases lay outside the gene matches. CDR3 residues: CASSLRDRGLGEQFF. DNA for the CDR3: TGTGCCAGCAGTTTAAGGGACAGGGGGCTTGGTGAGCAGTTCTTC.

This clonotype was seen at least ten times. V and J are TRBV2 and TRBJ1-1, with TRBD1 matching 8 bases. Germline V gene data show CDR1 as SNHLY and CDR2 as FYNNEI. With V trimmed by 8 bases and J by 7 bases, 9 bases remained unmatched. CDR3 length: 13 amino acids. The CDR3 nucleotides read TGTGCCAGCGAGGCAGGGGGCAAGGGTGAAGCTTTCTTT. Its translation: CASEAGGKGEAFF.

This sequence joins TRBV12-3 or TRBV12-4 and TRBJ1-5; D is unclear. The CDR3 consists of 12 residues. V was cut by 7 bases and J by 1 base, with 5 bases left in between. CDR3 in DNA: TGTGCCAGCACGGGGAGCAATCAGCCCCAGCATTTT. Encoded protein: CASTGSNQPQHF.

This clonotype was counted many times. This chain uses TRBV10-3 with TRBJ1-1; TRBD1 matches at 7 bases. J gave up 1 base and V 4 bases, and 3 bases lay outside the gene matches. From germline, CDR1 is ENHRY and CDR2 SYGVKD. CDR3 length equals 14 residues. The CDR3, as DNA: TGTGCCATCAGTGCAGGACAGGCGAACACTGAAGCTTTCTTT. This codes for CAISAGQANTEAFF.

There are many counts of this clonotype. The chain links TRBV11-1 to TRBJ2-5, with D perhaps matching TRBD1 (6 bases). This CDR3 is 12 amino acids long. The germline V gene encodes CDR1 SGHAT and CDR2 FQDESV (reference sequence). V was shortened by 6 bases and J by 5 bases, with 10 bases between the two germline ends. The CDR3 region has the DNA TGTGCCAGCAGACCTACAGGGGAGACCCAGTACTTC. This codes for CASRPTGETQYF.

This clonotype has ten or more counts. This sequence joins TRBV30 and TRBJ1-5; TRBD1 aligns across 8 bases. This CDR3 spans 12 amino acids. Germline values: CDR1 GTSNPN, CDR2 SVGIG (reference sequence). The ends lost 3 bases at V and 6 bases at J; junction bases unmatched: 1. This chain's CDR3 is CAWSRGRQPQHF. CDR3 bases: TGTGCCTGGAGCAGGGGGCGTCAGCCCCAGCATTTT.

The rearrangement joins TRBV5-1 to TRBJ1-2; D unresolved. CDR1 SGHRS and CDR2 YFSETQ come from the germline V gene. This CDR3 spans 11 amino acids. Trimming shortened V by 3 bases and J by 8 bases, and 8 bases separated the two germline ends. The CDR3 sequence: CASSSAQGYTF. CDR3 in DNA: TGCGCCAGCAGCTCCGCGCAGGGCTACACCTTC.

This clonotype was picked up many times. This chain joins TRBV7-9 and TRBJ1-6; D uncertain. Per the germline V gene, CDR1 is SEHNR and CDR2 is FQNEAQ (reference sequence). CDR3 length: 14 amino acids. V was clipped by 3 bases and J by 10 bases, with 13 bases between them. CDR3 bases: TGTGCCAGCAGCTTCTCCCAGGACGGGTCACCCCTCCACTTT. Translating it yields CASSFSQDGSPLHF.

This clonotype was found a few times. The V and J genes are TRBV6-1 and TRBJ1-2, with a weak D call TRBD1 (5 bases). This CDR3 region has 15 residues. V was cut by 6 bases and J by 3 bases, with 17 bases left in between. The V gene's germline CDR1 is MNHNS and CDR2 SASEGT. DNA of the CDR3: TGTGCCAGCAGCCACCTCTTGAGGGGTGACTATGGCTACACCTTC. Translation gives CASSHLLRGDYGYTF.

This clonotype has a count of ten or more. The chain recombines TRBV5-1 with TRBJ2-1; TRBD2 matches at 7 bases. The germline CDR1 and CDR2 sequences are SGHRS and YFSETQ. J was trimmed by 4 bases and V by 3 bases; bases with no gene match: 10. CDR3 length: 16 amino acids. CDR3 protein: CASSSPGAGDYNEQFF. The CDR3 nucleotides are TGCGCCAGCAGCTCGCCCGGGGCGGGGGATTACAATGAGCAGTTCTTC.